This T cell receptor beta chain was found in a study of T cell responses to AZD1222 COVID-19 vaccine. Study-level results: In the spike-specific TCR repertoire, nearly half reportedly target unmutated variant regions.

Sequencing was performed with immunoSEQ multiplex PCR; in TCRdb, only in-frame clones are kept and a portion is missing. The sample lists around 100,000 clones; 92% were seen once. The CDR3 spans 11 residues. Trimming removed 6 bases from V and 0 bases from J, with 2 bases in between. Per the germline V gene, CDR1 is WSHSY and CDR2 is SAAADI. For this clone: The antigen is not known.

This material consisted of peripheral blood, taken on day 0 of AZD1222 vaccination. The TCR sequence derives from an adult in good health. The V gene is TRBV10-2, the J gene TRBJ1-1; D gene ambiguous. In nucleotides, the CDR3 is TGCGCCAGCAGGGTGAACACTGAAGCTTTCTTT. Protein sequence: CASRVNTEAFF.